Below, 11 T cell receptor beta chains from the same sample are listed, as sequenced in a study of blood T cell repertoires in COVID-19. Data came from immunoSEQ multiplex PCR; TCRdb stores just in-frame clones and leaves some out. The data contain some 390,000 clones, more than 75% of them seen just once; the ten biggest clones take up about 2.3%. The sample was peripheral blood. The receptor set was obtained from an older woman with COVID-19, enrolled during active disease.

The genes are TRBV5-1 and TRBJ1-2; 7 bases align to TRBD1. The CDR3 totals 12 residues. Per germline, CDR1 SGHRS and CDR2 YFSETQ. V trimming: 4 bases; J trimming: 6 bases; junction bases outside the gene matches: 3. The CDR3, as DNA: TGCGCCAGCAGCCCGGACAGGAATGGCTACACCTTC. Its translation is CASSPDRNGYTF.

The gene calls are TRBV5-4 and TRBJ1-1; 7 bases are a match to TRBD1. The CDR3 runs to 13 residues. Germline V CDR1 and CDR2: SGHNT, YYREEE (reference sequence). With V trimmed by 4 bases and J by 6 bases, 6 bases remained unmatched. CDR3 loop: CASSTTGEAEAFF. The CDR3 DNA reads as TGTGCCAGCAGCACAACAGGGGAGGCTGAAGCTTTCTTT.

The chain links TRBV7-2 to TRBJ1-1; perhaps TRBD1 as D (6 bases). CDR1 SGHTA and CDR2 FQGNSA come from the germline V gene. This CDR3 is built from 13 residues. V dropped 2 bases and J dropped 3 bases, with 7 bases sitting between them. The CDR3: CASSLSGDTEAFF. DNA for the CDR3: TGTGCCAGCAGCTTATCAGGGGACACTGAAGCTTTCTTT.

This clone was seen more than once but under ten times. The CDR3 region is CASSPFTGELFF. The CDR3 nucleotides read TGCGCCAGCAGCCCATTCACCGGGGAGCTGTTTTTT. V usage is TRBV10-1 and J usage is TRBJ2-2; no firm D call. The germline V gene has CDR1 WNHNN and CDR2 SYGVQD (reference sequence). V was shortened by 6 bases and J by 4 bases, with 6 bases between the two germline ends. The length of the CDR3 is 12 residues.

This chain links TRBV19 with TRBJ1-2, with 8 bases fitting TRBD1. J gave up 8 bases and V 9 bases, and 32 bases lay outside the gene matches. Per germline, CDR1 LNHDA and CDR2 SQIVND (reference sequence). This CDR3 is 20 amino acids long. CDR3 DNA: TGTGCCAGCCGAACCGGGACAGGCCCTTTCCCGGCATCAGCTGCGGGAGGCTACACCTTC. This gives the protein CASRTGTGPFPASAAGGYTF.

This chain connects TRBV19 to TRBJ1-6; a possible D gene is TRBD1 (5 bases). V shed 2 bases and J shed 4 bases, with 12 bases lying between them. Looked up from germline, CDR1 is LNHDA and CDR2 is SQIVND (reference sequence). The CDR3 sequence is 16 residues long. CDR3 residues: CASSIRVTEYNSPLHF. The DNA of the CDR3 is TGTGCCAGTAGTATAAGGGTGACAGAATATAATTCACCCCTCCACTTT.

This clone appeared a single time. The identical CDR3 is also encoded by other nucleotide sequences in the sample. The V gene is TRBV19, the J gene TRBJ2-3; 13 bases are shared with TRBD2. This CDR3 has 17 amino acids. Per the germline V gene, CDR1 is LNHDA and CDR2 is SQIVND (reference sequence). Trimming at V came to 4 bases and at J to 3 bases, leaving 7 bases not matched to a gene. As DNA, the CDR3 is TGTGCCAGTAGTACTCCGGGACTAGCGGGGTCTACAGATACGCAGTATTTT. Amino acid sequence: CASSTPGLAGSTDTQYF.

V is TRBV6-5 and J is TRBJ2-7, with 8 positions matching TRBD2. Germline CDR1 MNHEY, CDR2 SVGAGI. This CDR3 is 15 amino acids long. V lost 8 bases to trimming and J lost 6 bases; unmatched junction nucleotides: 15. The CDR3 DNA sequence: TGTGCCAGCGCCCAGCAGCGGGGGCTGACAGGCGAGCAGTACTTC. Amino acid sequence: CASAQQRGLTGEQYF.

The chain joins TRBV4-1 to TRBJ1-2; D is unclear. CDR3 length: 14 amino acids. Per germline, CDR1 MGHRA and CDR2 YSYEKL. The V gene lost 0 bases and the J gene lost 3 bases, with 8 bases spanning the gap. CDR3 sequence (DNA): TGCGCCAGCAGCCAAGATGGAGGGCACTATGGCTACACCTTC. Encoded protein: CASSQDGGHYGYTF.

Here the CDR3 reads CASLVSRAQETQYF. DNA of the CDR3: TGTGCCAGCCTGGTATCCAGGGCTCAAGAGACCCAGTACTTC. The rearrangement links TRBV6-5 to TRBJ2-5, with D maybe TRBD1 (5 bases). Germline loops: CDR1 MNHEY, CDR2 SVGAGI. The germline V and J ends were trimmed by 8 bases and 2 bases, with 15 bases remaining between them. The CDR3 contains 14 residues.

The chain links TRBV2 to TRBJ1-5; possibly TRBD1 for D (5 bases). Trimming removed 5 bases from V and 3 bases from J, with 8 bases in between. Germline V gene sequence: CDR1 SNHLY, CDR2 FYNNEI. The CDR3 covers 13 residues. CDR3 DNA: TGTGCCAGCAGTACAGGACCCAATCAGCCCCAGCATTTT. This codes for CASSTGPNQPQHF. Filled out from reference TRBV2 and TRBJ1-5, the complete variable domain reads EPEVTQTPSHQVTQMGQEVILRCVPISNHLYFYWYRQILGQKVEFLVSFYNNEISEKSEIFDDQFSVERPDGSNFTLKIRSTKLEDSAMYFCASSTGPNQPQHFGDGTRLSIL.